This T cell receptor beta chain was recovered during a study of cytomegalovirus exposure and HLA in healthy donors. As for this clone: Its antigen is unidentified.

General study findings and limits: A later analysis appeared to link common viral pathogens to several of the most significant clusters.

Researchers ran the PCR with 60 Vbeta and 13 Jbeta primers. Clones were sequenced by immunoSEQ multiplex PCR, and TCRdb holds only the in-frame ones, with some missing. The sample holds approximately 59,000 clones, roughly two thirds seen once. The trim removed 1 base at V and 3 bases at J, leaving 6 bases unmatched. The CDR3 is 16 residues long. The V gene's germline CDR1 is MGHRA and CDR2 YSYEKL. The chain employs TRBV4-1 and TRBJ2-7; 10 bases align to TRBD2. Sequenced input: PBMCs. The sequence derives from a young man in good health and CMV-seronegative. The CDR3 nucleotides are TGCGCCAGCAGCCAAGCTCGGACTAGCGGTTTCTACGAGCAGTACTTC. Translation gives CASSQARTSGFYEQYF.